Following are 12 T cell receptor beta chains from one sample sequenced in a study of T cells in women clearing cervical HPV infection. Profiling relied on immunoSEQ multiplex PCR, and the TCRdb table lists in-frame clones only, not all of them. The listing records 40,000 to 55,000 clones. Source material: blood buffy coat. Receptors were obtained from a woman aged 18-69 years with a cervical HPV16 infection that either progressed to CIN3+ or cleared (not recorded which).

For this clone: The observed sequence ends 3 residues before the CDR3 terminus, with the missing tail filled in from the germline J gene. Other DNA sequences of this sample code for an identical CDR3. This rearrangement joins TRBV6-1 to TRBJ1-3; D might be TRBD1 (6 bases). V was clipped by 3 bases and J by 0 bases, with 12 bases between them. The CDR3 loop spans 16 amino acids. CDR1 is MNHNS, CDR2 SASEGT, per germline. The sequenced part of the CDR3 DNA is TGTGCCAGCAGTGATGACAGGTTCGGCTCTGGAAACACC. Residues: CASSDDRFGSGNT. The whole CDR3 protein reads CASSDDRFGSGNTIYF.

Of note for this clone: Read coverage stops 3 residues before the CDR3 terminus; the germline J gene supplies the remainder. The genes are TRBV10-1 and TRBJ2-7, with D perhaps matching TRBD1 (5 bases). There are 11 residues in the CDR3. The V end lost 5 bases, the J end lost 4 bases, and 6 bases lay between the germline ends. Germline V gene sequence: CDR1 WNHNN, CDR2 SYGVQD (reference sequence). The CDR3 protein is CASSQGYEQYF. CDR3 DNA, as far as it was read: TGCGCCAGCAGTCAGGGTTACGAG.

Note on this clone: The CDR3 end is not reached by the read, which stops 3 residues before it; the germline J gene fills it in. The gene calls are TRBV7-8 and TRBJ2-2, with D tentatively TRBD2 (6 bases). Germline V lookup: CDR1 SGHVS, CDR2 FQNEAQ. The length of the CDR3 is 17 residues. The germline V and J ends were trimmed by 1 base and 4 bases, with 16 bases remaining between them. CDR3 amino acids: CASSLGRAALSTGELFF. The CDR3 bases that were read are TGTGCCAGCAGCTTAGGGAGGGCAGCCCTGAGCACCGGGGAG.

The DNA read from the CDR3 is TGTGCCAGCTCAAGACAGGGGGCTGTGCATGAG. Protein sequence: CASSRQGAVHE. The CDR3 as a whole reads CASSRQGAVHEQFF. V is TRBV2 and J is TRBJ2-1, with 10 bases lining up with TRBD1. The read comes to an end 3 residues before the CDR3 does, leaving the germline J gene to fill in the end. The germline CDR1 and CDR2 sequences are SNHLY and FYNNEI. Germline trimming cut 8 bases from V and 8 bases from J; bases unmatched to any gene: 9. The CDR3 covers 14 residues.

Remarks on this clone: The missing CDR3 end, 3 residues past where the read stops, is filled in from the germline J gene. V is TRBV20-1 and J is TRBJ2-1; 7 nucleotides align to TRBD2. This CDR3 is built from 13 residues. In germline, CDR1 is DFQATT, CDR2 SNEGSKA (reference sequence). The ends lost 2 bases at V and 6 bases at J; junction bases unmatched: 4. The part of the CDR3 DNA that was read is TGCAGTGCTAGACGGGGGGACCTCAATGAG. The encoded protein is CSARRGDLNE. From start to end, the CDR3 is CSARRGDLNEQFF.

About this clone: The read terminates 3 residues ahead of where the CDR3 ends, so the germline J gene completes it. The V gene is TRBV10-1, the J gene TRBJ1-1, with D possibly being TRBD1 (6 bases). Trimming took 6 bases from V and 1 from J, leaving 15 bases between them. Germline CDR1 and CDR2: WNHNN and SYGVQD (reference sequence). The CDR3 runs to 15 residues. The CDR3 protein is CASRYFRTANTEAFF. The DNA read from the CDR3 is TGCGCCAGCAGGTACTTCCGGACAGCGAACACTGAA.

In regard to this clone: The read is 3 residues too short to cover the CDR3 end, so that end is filled in from the germline J gene. The rearrangement uses TRBV7-2 and TRBJ1-4; a weak D match, TRBD1 (5 bases). CDR1 is SGHTA and CDR2 is FQGNSA in the germline V gene. The CDR3 is 14 residues long. The sequenced part of the CDR3 DNA is TGTGCCAGCAGCTTTAGACAGAGGAATTCACCA. Its protein product is CASSFRQRNSP. From start to end, the CDR3 is CASSFRQRNSPLFF.

Notes on this clone: The missing CDR3 end, 3 residues past where the read stops, is filled in from the germline J gene. The chain uses TRBV5-1 and TRBJ1-2, with 9 bases matching TRBD1. CDR1 and CDR2 from the germline V gene are SGHRS and YFSETQ. This CDR3 contains 15 residues. The junction had 5 bases not matched to a gene; V was cut back by 0 bases and J by 5 bases. CDR3 DNA (partial): TGCGCCAGCAGCTTGGGCGCCGGACAGGGGTATGGC. Translating it yields CASSLGAGQGYG. The full CDR3 protein reads CASSLGAGQGYGYTF. The full variable domain, completed using reference TRBV5-1 and TRBJ1-2, is KAGVTQTPRYLIKTRGQQVTLSCSPISGHRSVSWYQQTPGQGLQFLFEYFSETQRNKGNFPGRFSGRQFSNSRSEMNVSTLELGDSALYLCASSLGAGQGYGYTFGSGTRLTVV.

About this clone itself: The read halts 3 residues ahead of the CDR3 end, with the missing end drawn from the germline J gene. The chain carries TRBV6-4 and TRBJ2-3; D is unresolved. V lost 0 bases to trimming and J lost 0 bases, with 4 bases between them. This CDR3 comprises 14 residues. The germline CDR1 and CDR2 sequences are MRHNA and SNTAGT. Partial CDR3 DNA: TGTGCCAGCAGTGACTCGACTAGCACAGATACG. Its translation: CASSDSTSTDT. The CDR3 in full is CASSDSTSTDTQYF.

About this clone itself: The read is 3 residues too short to cover the CDR3 end, so that end is filled in from the germline J gene. The chain joins TRBV19 to TRBJ2-3; 8 nucleotides line up with TRBD1. CDR1 is LNHDA and CDR2 is SQIVND in the germline V gene (reference sequence). CDR3 length equals 15 residues. The sequenced part of the CDR3 DNA is TGTGCCAGTAGAAGACAGGGGTGGGGGTCTAGGCCG. As protein: CASRRQGWGSRP. The whole CDR3 protein reads CASRRQGWGSRPQYF.

Remarks on this clone: The junction departs from the called germline gene at one end, perhaps through a read error. The missing CDR3 end, 3 residues past where the read stops, is filled in from the germline J gene. Distinct nucleotide sequences in the sample also encode this CDR3. The rearrangement links TRBV23-1 to TRBJ1-3, with a weak D call TRBD1 (6 bases). TRBV23-1 is noted as an ORF with a role that remains uncertain. This CDR3 region has 12 residues. Here the CDR3 reads CASRTGGNTIYF. The CDR3 bases that were read are TGCGCCAGCAGGACAGGTGGAAACACG.

Concerning this clone itself: The CDR3 end lies 3 residues beyond the end of the read and is filled in from the germline J gene. V is TRBV20-1 and J is TRBJ1-2; weak D call: TRBD1 (6 bases). The CDR3 covers 14 residues. Germline-derived CDR1 and CDR2 are DFQATT and SNEGSKA (reference sequence). Trimming removed 2 bases from V and 6 bases from J, with 16 bases in between. The sequenced CDR3 bases are TGCAGTGCTAGAAACGACAGGTCTGCGCATGGC. The encoded protein is CSARNDRSAHG. In full, the CDR3 reads CSARNDRSAHGYTF.